These T cell receptor beta chains were read from a single sample in a study of blood T cells in healthy people across ages. Each CDR3 protein gets one entry after TCRdb re-called the 5' RACE reads with MiXCR. The repertoire holds under 2 million distinct CDR3 sequences, with roughly 32% as singletons. What was sequenced was blood. The source is a woman in her 30s in good health. CDR3s include the opening cysteine and the closing phenylalanine or tryptophan. Clone size is given for some rows only: seen once, a few or many times, or a class if the clone is expanded.

size,V,J,CDR3
-,TRBV7-3,TRBJ2-7,CASSPGMVVSYEQYF
few,TRBV7-2,TRBJ1-5,CASRSQGSNRNQPQHF
-,TRBV20-1,TRBJ1-1,CSASGTSRVNTEAFF
few,TRBV7-9,TRBJ2-3,CASSLAGGGRTDTQYF
-,TRBV12-3/TRBV12-4,TRBJ2-5,CASSFGLAGGQETQYF
-,TRBV5-1,TRBJ1-4,CASSLYRGLEEKLFF
-,TRBV12-3/TRBV12-4,TRBJ1-6,CATSSTGYNSPLHF
few,TRBV5-1,TRBJ2-5,CASSLRPYRDRGLEETQYF
-,TRBV6-2/TRBV6-3,TRBJ1-1,CASSFTNRGLVTEAFF
-,TRBV10-2,TRBJ2-5,CASSRLGSGGAWETQYF
-,TRBV6-6,TRBJ2-3,CATIPGTRKDTQYF
few,TRBV3-1,TRBJ2-5,CASSQEWGGTQETQYF
few,TRBV29-1,TRBJ2-7,CSVGLDYEQYF
-,TRBV13,TRBJ2-5,CASSQFGSSSYNEQYF
-,TRBV20-1,TRBJ2-7,CSARPGLSYEQYF
-,TRBV18,TRBJ1-2,CASSPPQSPNYGYTF
-,TRBV6-1,TRBJ2-3,CASTNRGGTQYF
-,TRBV6-6,TRBJ2-5,CASSARTETQYF
once,TRBV29-1,TRBJ1-3,CSVLFEGSSGNTIYF
-,TRBV29-1,TRBJ2-7,CSVVTGESYERYF
few,TRBV12-5,TRBJ2-1,CASGQGLASNEQFF
-,TRBV20-1,TRBJ1-2,CSATGEQGVANYGYTF